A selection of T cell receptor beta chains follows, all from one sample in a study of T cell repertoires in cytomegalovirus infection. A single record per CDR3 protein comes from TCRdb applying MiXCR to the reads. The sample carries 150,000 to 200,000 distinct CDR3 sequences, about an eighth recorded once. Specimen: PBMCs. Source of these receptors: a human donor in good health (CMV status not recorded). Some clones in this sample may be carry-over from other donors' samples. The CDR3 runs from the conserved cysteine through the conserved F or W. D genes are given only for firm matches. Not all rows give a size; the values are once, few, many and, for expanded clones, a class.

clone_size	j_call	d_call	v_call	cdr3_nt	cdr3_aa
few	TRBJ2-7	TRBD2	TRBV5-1	TGCGCCAGCAGCCCAGGGAGTAGCGGGGCCTCCTACGAGCAGTACTTC	CASSPGSSGASYEQYF
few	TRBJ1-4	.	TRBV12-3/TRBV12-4	TGTGCCAGCACTAAAATCGGCACGAAACTGTTTTTT	CASTKIGTKLFF
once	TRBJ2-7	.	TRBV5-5	TGTGCCAGCAGCTTACCCAGGACAGTTTTTACCTACGAGCAGTACTTC	CASSLPRTVFTYEQYF
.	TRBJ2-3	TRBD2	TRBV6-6	TGTGCCAGCTTGGAGAGCGGGACTTACACAGATACGCAGTATTTT	CASLESGTYTDTQYF
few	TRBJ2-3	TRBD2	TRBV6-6	TGTGCCAGCAGTAGAGGTGGGACTATCCGAGGCGGCACAGATACGCAGTATTTT	CASSRGGTIRGGTDTQYF
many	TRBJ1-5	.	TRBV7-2	TGTGCCAGCAGCTTAGAGGCTGGGGGCAATCAGCCCCAGCATTTT	CASSLEAGGNQPQHF
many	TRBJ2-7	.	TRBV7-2	TGTGCCAGCAGCTTAAACGGGGCAGCAAGCTCCTACGAGCAGTACTTC	CASSLNGAASSYEQYF
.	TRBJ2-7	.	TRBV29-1	TGCAGCGCTACCAGGGGCCACGAGCAGTACTTC	CSATRGHEQYF
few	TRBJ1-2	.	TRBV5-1	TGCGCCAGCAGCTGGGCCGGCAGGGCGACCTATGGCTACACCTTC	CASSWAGRATYGYTF
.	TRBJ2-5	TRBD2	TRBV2	TGTGCCAGCAGGAAAGCGGGGGGAGAATGGGAGACCCAGTACTTC	CASRKAGGEWETQYF
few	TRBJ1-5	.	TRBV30	TGTGCCTGGAGTGAAACGGGACAGCCCCAGCATTTT	CAWSETGQPQHF
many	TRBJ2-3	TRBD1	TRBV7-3	TGTGCCAGCAGCTTAACGGGGACAGGCTCTCTAGGCACAGATACGCAGTATTTT	CASSLTGTGSLGTDTQYF
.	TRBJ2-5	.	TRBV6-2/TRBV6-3	TGTGCCAGCAGTAACACCCTGGGCAGGACTGAGACCCAGTACTTC	CASSNTLGRTETQYF
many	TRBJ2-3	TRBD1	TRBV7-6	TGTGCCAGCAGCTTAGTAGGCAGGGGGCGAGAGCAGTATTTT	CASSLVGRGREQYF
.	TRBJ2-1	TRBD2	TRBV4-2	TGTGCCAGCAGCCAAGGATTCGGCGGGAGGATGACATACAATGAGCAGTTCTTC	CASSQGFGGRMTYNEQFF
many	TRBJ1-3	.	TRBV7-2	TGTGCCAGCAGCACGGGCCGTGGAAACACCATATATTTT	CASSTGRGNTIYF
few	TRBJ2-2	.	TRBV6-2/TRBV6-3	TGTGCCAGCAGTTACTCGACGGCGGGACTGAACACCGGGGAGCTGTTTTTT	CASSYSTAGLNTGELFF
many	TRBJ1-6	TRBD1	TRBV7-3	TGTGCCAGCAGCCTCACCAGGACAGGGGGCGACAATTCACCCCTCCACTTT	CASSLTRTGGDNSPLHF
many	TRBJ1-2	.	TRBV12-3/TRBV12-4	TGTGCCAGTTATGGACAGCCTAACTATGGCTACACCTTC	CASYGQPNYGYTF